The TCR beta chain under discussion was sequenced for a study of cytomegalovirus exposure and HLA in healthy donors. Study results and limitations: Reported results showed that the classifier diagnosed cytomegalovirus status with high specificity and sensitivity.

TCRdb's copy holds only in-frame clones and misses some; the assay was immunoSEQ multiplex PCR. The table lists about 310,000 clones, around 90% of them singletons. With respect to this clone: What it binds is unknown.

There are 12 residues in the CDR3. V was pared by 0 bases and J by 7 bases, with 5 bases between. CDR1 and CDR2 (germline): LGHNA, YSLEER. The validation cohort, a group of roughly 120 subjects, included the donors and was separate from the roughly 670-subject first cohort. Material for sequencing was PBMCs. The receptor was isolated from a young man in good health and CMV-seronegative. V is TRBV4-3 and J is TRBJ2-3; D remains unclear. This CDR3 reads CASSQDSYTQYF. The CDR3 bases are TGCGCCAGCAGCCAAGATTCATATACGCAGTATTTT.